This T cell receptor (beta chain) derives from a study of blood T cell repertoires in COVID-19. Turning to the study itself: The United States, Italy and Spain supplied acute and convalescent COVID-19 samples. The analysed material was cDNA or gDNA that came from T cells, B-cell-depleted T cells, or PBMCs.

Germline trimming cut 5 bases from V and 0 bases from J; bases unmatched to any gene: 8. The CDR3 consists of 17 residues. CDR1 is SGHTA and CDR2 is FQGTGA in the germline V gene. In the study's own analysis: Reference gene primer amplification gave nucleated cell count estimates. Profiled with immunoSEQ multiplex PCR; TCRdb holds only in-frame clones, not every one. V, J and clone size are those of that table, while D and trimming were read from the DNA. The repertoire holds hundreds of thousands of clones, nearly 90% seen once, with approximately 3.3% in the top ten. Sample: peripheral blood. The sequence came from a man aged 18 to 35 with active or convalescent COVID-19. V usage is TRBV7-3 and J usage is TRBJ2-2, with 8 bases lining up with TRBD2. Here the CDR3 reads CASSPHPSGSNTGELFF. The CDR3 coding sequence is TGTGCCAGCAGCCCACACCCTAGCGGGTCGAACACCGGGGAGCTGTTTTTT.